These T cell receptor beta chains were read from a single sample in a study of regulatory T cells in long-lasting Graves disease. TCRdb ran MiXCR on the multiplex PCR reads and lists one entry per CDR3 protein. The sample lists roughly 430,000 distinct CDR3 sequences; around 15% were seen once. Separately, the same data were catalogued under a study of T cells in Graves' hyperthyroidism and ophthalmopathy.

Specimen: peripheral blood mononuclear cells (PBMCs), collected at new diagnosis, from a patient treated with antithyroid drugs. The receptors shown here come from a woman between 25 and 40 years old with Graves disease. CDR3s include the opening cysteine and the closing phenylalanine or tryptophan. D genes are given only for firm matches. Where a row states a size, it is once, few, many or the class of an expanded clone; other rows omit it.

CASSYEGGPWYEQYF,TGTGCCAGCAGTTACGAGGGAGGGCCGTGGTACGAGCAGTACTTC,TRBD2,TRBV6-9,many,TRBJ2-7
CASSPRQADNSPLHF,TGTGCCAGCAGCCCGAGACAGGCGGATAATTCACCCCTCCACTTT,NA,TRBV7-2,few,TRBJ1-6
CSAPSTGRSEQYF,TGCAGTGCTCCTTCCACGGGGCGAAGCGAGCAGTACTTC,NA,TRBV20-1,few,TRBJ2-7
CASSLGGDGAWGEQFF,TGTGCCAGCAGTTTAGGGGGAGACGGCGCGTGGGGTGAGCAGTTCTTC,NA,TRBV27,NA,TRBJ2-1
CSASGTGGRPYEQYF,TGCAGTGCCAGCGGGACTGGCGGGAGGCCATACGAGCAGTACTTC,TRBD2,TRBV20-1,NA,TRBJ2-7
CASSAGGGNTIYF,TGTGCCAGCAGTGCTGGGGGAGGAAACACCATATATTTT,NA,TRBV6-1,many,TRBJ1-3
CASSLTSGREYEQYF,TGCGCCAGCAGCTTGACTAGCGGGAGGGAGTACGAGCAGTACTTC,TRBD2,TRBV5-1,many,TRBJ2-7
CAISELGLAGRDEQFF,TGTGCCATCAGTGAGTTGGGACTAGCGGGACGAGATGAGCAGTTCTTC,TRBD2,TRBV10-3,NA,TRBJ2-1
CASSEGEDRVSHEQYF,TGTGCCAGCAGTGAAGGAGAGGACAGGGTCTCTCACGAGCAGTACTTC,TRBD1,TRBV6-1,many,TRBJ2-7
CAWSTYRGTINYGYTF,TGTGCCTGGAGTACCTACCGCGGGACCATCAACTATGGCTACACCTTC,NA,TRBV30,many,TRBJ1-2
CASSLNRVRPRPQHF,TGTGCCAGCAGCCTCAATAGGGTTCGTCCGAGGCCCCAGCATTTT,NA,TRBV7-8,few,TRBJ1-5
CASSRRLDPTSGKFYEQYF,TGTGCCAGCAGCAGACGCCTGGACCCTACTAGCGGGAAATTCTACGAGCAGTACTTC,TRBD2,TRBV7-9,NA,TRBJ2-7
CASSPGYYGYTF,TGTGCCAGCTCACCAGGGTATTATGGCTACACCTTC,NA,TRBV18,many,TRBJ1-2
CASSLGPAHTRHEQYF,TGTGCCAGCAGCCTAGGACCGGCTCACACCAGGCACGAGCAGTACTTC,NA,TRBV7-3,many,TRBJ2-7
CASSQENTGELFF,TGCGCCAGCAGCCAGGAGAACACCGGGGAGCTGTTTTTT,NA,TRBV4-3,many,TRBJ2-2
CASSWPNSYNEQFF,TGTGCCAGCAGCTGGCCTAACTCCTACAATGAGCAGTTCTTC,NA,TRBV7-2,many,TRBJ2-1
CASSSPGLAEQQFF,TGTGCCAGCAGCTCGCCGGGACTAGCGGAACAGCAGTTCTTC,TRBD2,TRBV7-9,NA,TRBJ2-1
CASSLGGAGETQYF,TGTGCCAGCAGTTTAGGGGGCGCGGGGGAGACCCAGTACTTC,NA,TRBV28,many,TRBJ2-5
CASSLERGLSYNEQFF,TGTGCCAGCAGCCTAGAGAGGGGCCTCTCCTACAATGAGCAGTTCTTC,NA,TRBV28,many,TRBJ2-1
CASRTPGQGYEQYF,TGTGCCAGCAGAACACCGGGACAAGGCTACGAGCAGTACTTC,NA,TRBV6-1,many,TRBJ2-7
CASSPGQGSEQFF,TGTGCCAGCTCACCGGGACAGGGCAGTGAGCAGTTCTTC,TRBD1,TRBV18,NA,TRBJ2-1
CASSFGVWGKGEAPIQAFF,TGTGCCAGCAGTTTTGGCGTCTGGGGGAAGGGTGAGGCCCCAATACAAGCTTTCTTT,NA,TRBV12-3/TRBV12-4,many,TRBJ1-1
CSASGTGPRAQYF,TGCAGTGCATCCGGGACAGGCCCTAGGGCCCAGTACTTC,TRBD1,TRBV20-1,many,TRBJ2-5
CASSPAGSGQRATDTQYF,TGTGCCAGCAGCCCAGCGGGGAGCGGACAACGGGCGACAGATACGCAGTATTTT,TRBD2,TRBV14,many,TRBJ2-3
CASQGSGSEAFF,TGTGCCTCACAAGGCAGTGGCTCTGAAGCTTTCTTT,NA,TRBV10-3,few,TRBJ1-1
CASSLGSTGRNQPQHF,TGTGCCAGCAGTTTAGGTTCGACAGGGCGCAATCAGCCCCAGCATTTT,TRBD1,TRBV28,NA,TRBJ1-5
CASSVTEQFF,TGTGCCAGCAGTGTCACTGAGCAGTTCTTC,NA,TRBV6-1,NA,TRBJ2-1
CASSNRDEAFF,TGTGCCAGCAGCAACAGGGATGAAGCTTTCTTT,NA,TRBV6-2/TRBV6-3,many,TRBJ1-1
CASSRKHGGTGSGNTIYF,TGTGCCAGCAGTCGAAAACACGGGGGGACAGGGTCCGGAAACACCATATATTTT,TRBD1,TRBV12-3/TRBV12-4,few,TRBJ1-3
CASTPTGLAGEYHEQYF,TGTGCCAGCACCCCTACGGGGCTAGCGGGAGAATACCACGAGCAGTACTTC,TRBD2,TRBV6-1,NA,TRBJ2-7
CASSQPVNYGYTF,TGTGCCAGCAGCCAACCAGTTAACTATGGCTACACCTTC,NA,TRBV5-5,many,TRBJ1-2
CAGSLGPNYEQYF,TGTGCCGGCAGTTTGGGACCGAACTACGAGCAGTACTTC,NA,TRBV12-3/TRBV12-4,many,TRBJ2-7
CSVTQGAGNQPQHF,TGCAGCGTTACCCAGGGGGCAGGCAATCAGCCCCAGCATTTT,TRBD1,TRBV29-1,few,TRBJ1-5
CASSFRRVRYEQYF,TGTGCCAGCAGTTTTAGGAGGGTTCGCTACGAGCAGTACTTC,NA,TRBV28,many,TRBJ2-7
CASSEAGGTGKNTYGYTF,TGTGCCAGCAGTGAAGCTGGAGGGACAGGGAAGAATACCTATGGCTACACCTTC,TRBD1,TRBV2,NA,TRBJ1-2
CASTLYGPGNTIYF,TGTGCCAGCACCCTTTACGGTCCTGGAAACACCATATATTTT,NA,TRBV28,many,TRBJ1-3
CASSQGQGRPGYTF,TGTGCCAGCAGTCAAGGACAGGGTAGACCAGGCTACACCTTC,TRBD1,TRBV6-1,few,TRBJ1-2
CASSPPRQGPTGYEQYF,TGTGCCAGCTCACCGCCCCGACAGGGTCCCACTGGCTACGAGCAGTACTTC,TRBD1,TRBV18,many,TRBJ2-7
CASSPPSVSLYNEQFF,TGTGCCAGCAGCCCCCCATCGGTCTCCCTTTACAATGAGCAGTTCTTC,NA,TRBV13,NA,TRBJ2-1
CAWSVHRRETQYF,TGTGCCTGGAGTGTCCACAGACGAGAGACCCAGTACTTC,NA,TRBV30,NA,TRBJ2-5